The rows below give T cell receptor beta chains drawn from one sample of a study of cytomegalovirus exposure and HLA in healthy donors. Repertoires were generated with immunoSEQ multiplex PCR, while TCRdb's copy carries only in-frame clones and drops some. The sample records about 140,000 clones, over 80% being singletons. Sequenced: PBMCs. The receptors were gathered from a female donor in good health and CMV-seronegative. CDR3s leave out the opening cysteine and the closing phenylalanine or tryptophan.

j_call	v_call	cdr3_aa
TRBJ2-3	TRBV7-9	ASSLDSPSSTDTQY
TRBJ1-2	TRBV28	ASSLTARYGYT
TRBJ2-1	TRBV7-9	ASSGSGTGDNEQF
TRBJ1-4	TRBV15	ATSRADRGAEKLF
TRBJ2-2	TRBV5-1	ASSLRTGVGTGELF
TRBJ1-1	TRBV29-1	SVEDAGGVAEAF
TRBJ1-3	TRBV27	ASRLGQFSGNTIY
TRBJ1-4	TRBV27	ASSLGRGREKLF
TRBJ2-7	TRBV4-1	ASSQDTLSRAGVVEQY
TRBJ1-2	TRBV25-1	ASSVGPIDGYT
TRBJ1-2	TRBV9	ASTPNDSPNYGYT
TRBJ2-7	TRBV6-5	ASSSWWGSEQY
TRBJ2-7	TRBV5-8	ASSLTGTSGSG
TRBJ1-1	TRBV4-1	ASSQGPGNTEAF
TRBJ1-4	TRBV5-1	ASSWRQGAREKLF
TRBJ1-4	TRBV5-6	ASSLKEGIEKLF
TRBJ1-4	TRBV6-6	ASSYSGPLREKLF
TRBJ1-1	TRBV28	ASSTWDRATEAF
TRBJ1-2	TRBV9	ASSADGTGRYGYT
TRBJ1-5	TRBV6-5	ASRRGGGQPQH
TRBJ2-3	TRBV28	ASSSSSGRGADTQY
TRBJ2-7	TRBV6-5	ASRGNYEQY
TRBJ2-7	TRBV21-1	ASSKEATSYEQY
TRBJ1-1	TRBV27	ASSDHRVRTEAF
TRBJ2-2	TRBV5-5	ASSFGQGMGRTGELF
TRBJ1-4	TRBV6-5	ASSYSEDINEKLF
TRBJ1-4	TRBV7-6	ASSLLPQKATNEKLF
TRBJ2-7	TRBV23-1	ASSQSRGDREKYEQY
TRBJ2-3	TRBV6-6	ASRTDRGLSDTQY
TRBJ2-7	TRBV10-2	ASSESMLAGGNYEQY
TRBJ2-5	TRBV15	ATSRESEETQY
TRBJ1-1	TRBV11-2	ASSLVGTENSEAF
TRBJ2-3	TRBV5-1	ASSFAGPSTDTQY
TRBJ2-7	TRBV27	ASAPLQGPQYEQY
TRBJ2-7	TRBV25-1	ASNAGRGRYEQY
TRBJ2-1	TRBV2	ASSGGAGYFQF
TRBJ1-1	TRBV5-1	ASSLGGPTEAF
TRBJ1-5	TRBV19	ASSKGRTPAEVGPQH
TRBJ1-1	TRBV18	ASSPGDRGPGWTEAF
TRBJ1-2	TRBV28	ASSTHLGARGANYGYT
TRBJ2-7	TRBV6-5	ASSPDRGEGYEQY
TRBJ2-5	TRBV19	ASSIGVGLAGGALRETQY
TRBJ1-1	TRBV6-1	ASSVDNEAF
TRBJ1-2	TRBV13	ASCYLRGRYT
TRBJ2-7	TRBV30	AWSVLRGAYEQY
TRBJ2-1	TRBV7-6	ASSLGLAGTEQF
TRBJ1-5	TRBV19	ASTTRNKGHNWGSRDNQPQH
TRBJ1-1	TRBV7-9	ASSFLGQENTEAF
TRBJ2-5	TRBV6-1	ASSAFPRETQY
TRBJ1-5	TRBV6-1	ASSGSGQGVQPQH
TRBJ1-5	TRBV30	AWSEGWMGNQPQH